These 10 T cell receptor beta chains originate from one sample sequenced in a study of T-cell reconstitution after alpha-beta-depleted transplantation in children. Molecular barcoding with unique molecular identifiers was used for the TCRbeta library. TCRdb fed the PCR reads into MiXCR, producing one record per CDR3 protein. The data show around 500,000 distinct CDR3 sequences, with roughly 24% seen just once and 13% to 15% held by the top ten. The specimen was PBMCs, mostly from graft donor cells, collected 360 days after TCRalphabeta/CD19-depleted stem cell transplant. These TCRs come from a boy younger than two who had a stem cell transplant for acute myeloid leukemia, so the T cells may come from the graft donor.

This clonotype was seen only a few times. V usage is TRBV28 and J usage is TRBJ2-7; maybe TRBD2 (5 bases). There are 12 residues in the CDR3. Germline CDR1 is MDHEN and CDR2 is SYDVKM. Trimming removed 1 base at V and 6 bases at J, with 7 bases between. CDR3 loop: CASSLLGGEQYV. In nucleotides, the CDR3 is TGTGCCAGCAGTTTATTAGGAGGCGAGCAGTACGTC.

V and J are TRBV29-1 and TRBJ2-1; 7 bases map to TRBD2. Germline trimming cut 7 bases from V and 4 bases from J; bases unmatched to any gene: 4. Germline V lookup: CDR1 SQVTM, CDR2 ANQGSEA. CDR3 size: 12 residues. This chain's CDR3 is CSAAGGYNEQFF. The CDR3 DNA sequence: TGCAGCGCCGCCGGGGGGTACAATGAGCAGTTCTTC.

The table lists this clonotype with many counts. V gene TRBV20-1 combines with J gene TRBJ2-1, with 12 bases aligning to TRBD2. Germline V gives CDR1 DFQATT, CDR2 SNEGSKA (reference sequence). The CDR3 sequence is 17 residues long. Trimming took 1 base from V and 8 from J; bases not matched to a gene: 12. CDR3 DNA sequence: TGCAGTGCTAGAGCGGGGACTAGCGGGCCCCGCAGGTATGAGCAGTTCTTC. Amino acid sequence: CSARAGTSGPRRYEQFF.

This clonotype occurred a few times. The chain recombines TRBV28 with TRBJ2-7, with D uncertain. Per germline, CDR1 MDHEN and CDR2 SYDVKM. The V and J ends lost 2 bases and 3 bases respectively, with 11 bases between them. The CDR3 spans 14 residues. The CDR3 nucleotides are TGTGCCAGCAGTTTACGATCGGGCCTCTACGAGCAGTACGTC. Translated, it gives CASSLRSGLYEQYV.

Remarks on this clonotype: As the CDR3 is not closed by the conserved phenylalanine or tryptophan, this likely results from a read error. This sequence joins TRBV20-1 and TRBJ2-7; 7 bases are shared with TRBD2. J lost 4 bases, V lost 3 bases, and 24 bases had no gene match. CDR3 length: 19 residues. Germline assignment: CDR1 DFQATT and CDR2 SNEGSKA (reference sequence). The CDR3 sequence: CSASPILASGEKTLYEQYL. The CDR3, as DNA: TGCAGTGCTAGTCCTATACTAGCGTCTGGGGAAAAAACCTTATACGAGCAGTACCTC.

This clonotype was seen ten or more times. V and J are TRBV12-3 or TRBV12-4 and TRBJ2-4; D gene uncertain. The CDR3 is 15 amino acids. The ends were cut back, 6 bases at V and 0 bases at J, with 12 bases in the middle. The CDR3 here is CASSLNILAKNIQYF. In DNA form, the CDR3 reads TGTGCCAGCAGCCTAAACATCCTAGCCAAAAACATTCAGTACTTC.

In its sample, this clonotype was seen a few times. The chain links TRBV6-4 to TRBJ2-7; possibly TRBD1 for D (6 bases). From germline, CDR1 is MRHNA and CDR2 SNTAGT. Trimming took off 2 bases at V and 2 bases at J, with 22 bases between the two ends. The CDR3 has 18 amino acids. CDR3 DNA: TGTGCCAGCAGTGACCCCCCCGGCCAGGGGAATCCTCCCTACGAGCAGTACGTC. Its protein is CASSDPPGQGNPPYEQYV.

The CDR3: CASSLRGAGMAQHF. The CDR3 bases are TGTGCCAGCAGTCTTCGAGGGGCTGGGATGGCCCAGCATTTT. This chain links TRBV6-1 with TRBJ1-5, with a possible D match to TRBD1 (5 bases). The V end was cut by 5 bases, the J end by 11 bases, with 19 bases between. CDR1 and CDR2 from the germline V gene are MNHNS and SASEGT. The CDR3 contains 14 residues.

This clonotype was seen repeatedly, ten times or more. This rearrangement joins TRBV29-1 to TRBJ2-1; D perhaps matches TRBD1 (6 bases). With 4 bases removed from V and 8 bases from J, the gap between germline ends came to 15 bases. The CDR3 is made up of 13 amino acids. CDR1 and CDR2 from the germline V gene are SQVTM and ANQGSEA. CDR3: CSVAPTGRDEQFF. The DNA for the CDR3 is TGCAGCGTTGCACCGACAGGTAGGGATGAGCAGTTCTTC.

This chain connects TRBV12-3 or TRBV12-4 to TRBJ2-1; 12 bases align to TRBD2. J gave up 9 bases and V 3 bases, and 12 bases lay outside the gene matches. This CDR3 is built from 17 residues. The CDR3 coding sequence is TGTGCCAGCAGTTTTGGCCGTACTAGCGGGGGGCTGGGTGAGCAGTTCTTC. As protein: CASSFGRTSGGLGEQFF.